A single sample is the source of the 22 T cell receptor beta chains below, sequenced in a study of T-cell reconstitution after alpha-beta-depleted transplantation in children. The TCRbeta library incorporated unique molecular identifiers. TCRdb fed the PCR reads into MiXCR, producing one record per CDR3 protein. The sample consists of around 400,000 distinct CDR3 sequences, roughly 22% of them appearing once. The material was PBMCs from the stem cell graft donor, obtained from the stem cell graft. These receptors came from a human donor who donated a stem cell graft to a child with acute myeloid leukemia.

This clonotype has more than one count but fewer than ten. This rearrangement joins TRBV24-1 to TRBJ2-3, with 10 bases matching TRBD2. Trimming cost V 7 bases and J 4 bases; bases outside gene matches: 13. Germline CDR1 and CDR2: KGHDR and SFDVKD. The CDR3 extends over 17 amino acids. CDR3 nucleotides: TGTGCCACCAGCGAATCACCGGGACTAGCGTTCCCAGATACGCAGTATTTT. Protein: CATSESPGLAFPDTQYF.

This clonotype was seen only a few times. The CDR3 coding sequence is TGTGCCAGCAGTTTAAGCGGGAGTGGCCAAGAGACCCAGTACTTC. Protein: CASSLSGSGQETQYF. The chain joins TRBV12-3 or TRBV12-4 to TRBJ2-5; 8 bases line up with TRBD2. The ends lost 2 bases at V and 1 base at J; junction bases unmatched: 3. The CDR3 loop spans 15 amino acids.

The chain's CDR3 is CASSFPGLHYGYTF. In DNA form, the CDR3 reads TGTGCCAGCAGTTTCCCTGGACTCCACTATGGCTACACCTTC. The rearrangement uses TRBV28 and TRBJ1-2, with D unclear. CDR1 and CDR2 (germline): MDHEN, SYDVKM. The germline V and J ends were trimmed by 3 bases and 3 bases, with 11 bases remaining between them. The CDR3 sequence is 14 residues long.

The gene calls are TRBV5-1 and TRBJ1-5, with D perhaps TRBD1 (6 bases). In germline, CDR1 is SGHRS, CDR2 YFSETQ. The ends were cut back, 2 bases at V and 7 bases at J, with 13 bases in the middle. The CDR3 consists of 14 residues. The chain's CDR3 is CASSLPGEGQPQHF. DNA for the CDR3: TGCGCCAGCAGCTTACCAGGGGAGGGACAGCCCCAGCATTTT. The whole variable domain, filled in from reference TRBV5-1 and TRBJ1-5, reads KAGVTQTPRYLIKTRGQQVTLSCSPISGHRSVSWYQQTPGQGLQFLFEYFSETQRNKGNFPGRFSGRQFSNSRSEMNVSTLELGDSALYLCASSLPGEGQPQHFGDGTRLSIL.

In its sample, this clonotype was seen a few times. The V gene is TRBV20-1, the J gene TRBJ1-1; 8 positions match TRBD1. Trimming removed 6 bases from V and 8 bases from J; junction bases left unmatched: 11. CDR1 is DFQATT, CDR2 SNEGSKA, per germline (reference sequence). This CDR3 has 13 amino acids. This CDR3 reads CSADRTGTVEAFF. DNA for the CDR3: TGCAGTGCCGACCGGACAGGGACAGTGGAAGCTTTCTTT.

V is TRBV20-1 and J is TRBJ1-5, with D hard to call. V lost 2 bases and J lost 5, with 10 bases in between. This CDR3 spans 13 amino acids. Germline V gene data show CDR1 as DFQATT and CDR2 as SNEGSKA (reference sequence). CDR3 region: CSARTGEDQPQHF. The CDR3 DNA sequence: TGCAGTGCTAGAACGGGAGAGGATCAGCCCCAGCATTTT.

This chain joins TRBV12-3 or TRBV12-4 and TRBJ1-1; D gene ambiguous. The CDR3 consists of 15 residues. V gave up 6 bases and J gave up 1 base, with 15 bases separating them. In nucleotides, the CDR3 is TGTGCCAGCAGGGCTTCCGGGCCATCGAACACTGAAGCTTTCTTT. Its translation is CASRASGPSNTEAFF.

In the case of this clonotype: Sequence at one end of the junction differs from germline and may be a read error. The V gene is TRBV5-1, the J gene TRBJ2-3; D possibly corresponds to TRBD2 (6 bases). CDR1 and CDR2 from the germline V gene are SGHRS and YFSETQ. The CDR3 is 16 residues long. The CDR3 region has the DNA TGCGCCAGCACCCTGAACGGGGGTTTCGGCACAGATACGCACTATTTT. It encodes CASTLNGGFGTDTHYF.

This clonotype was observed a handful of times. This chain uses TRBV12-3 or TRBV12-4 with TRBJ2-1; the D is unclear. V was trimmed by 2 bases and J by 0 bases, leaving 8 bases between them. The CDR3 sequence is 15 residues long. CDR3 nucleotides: TGTGCCAGCAGTTTATTCGCTGTCTCCTACAATGAGCAGTTCTTC. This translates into CASSLFAVSYNEQFF.

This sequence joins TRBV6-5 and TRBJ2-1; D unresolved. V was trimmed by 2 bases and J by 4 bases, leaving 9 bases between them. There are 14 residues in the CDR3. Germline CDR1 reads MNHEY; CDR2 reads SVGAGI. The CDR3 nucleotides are TGTGCCAGCAGTTACAGATACAGATACAATGAGCAGTTCTTC. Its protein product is CASSYRYRYNEQFF.

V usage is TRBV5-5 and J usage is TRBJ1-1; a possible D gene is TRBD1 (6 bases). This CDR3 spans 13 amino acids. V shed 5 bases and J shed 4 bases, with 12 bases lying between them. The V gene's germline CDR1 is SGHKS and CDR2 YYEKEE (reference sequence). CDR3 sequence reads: CASRIQGATEAFF. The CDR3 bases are TGTGCCAGCAGAATACAGGGAGCCACTGAAGCTTTCTTT.

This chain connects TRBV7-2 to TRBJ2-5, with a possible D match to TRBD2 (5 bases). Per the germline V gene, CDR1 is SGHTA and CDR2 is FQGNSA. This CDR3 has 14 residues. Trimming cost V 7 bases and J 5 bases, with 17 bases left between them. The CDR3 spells CASTRGLRVETQYF. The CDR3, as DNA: TGTGCCAGCACCCGCGGACTTCGCGTGGAGACCCAGTACTTC.

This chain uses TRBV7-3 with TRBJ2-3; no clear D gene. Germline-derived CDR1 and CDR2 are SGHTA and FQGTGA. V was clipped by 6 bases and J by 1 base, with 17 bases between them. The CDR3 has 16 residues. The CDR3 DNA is TGTGCCAGCAGTCCCCTTCCCGTGGGCGGCACAGATACGCAGTATTTT. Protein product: CASSPLPVGGTDTQYF.

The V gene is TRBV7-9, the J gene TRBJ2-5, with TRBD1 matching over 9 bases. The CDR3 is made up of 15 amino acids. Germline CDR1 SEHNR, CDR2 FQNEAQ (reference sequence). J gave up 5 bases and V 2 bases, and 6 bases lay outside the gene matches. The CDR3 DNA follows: TGTGCCAGCAGCTTAAAGACAGGGGGGTGGGAGACCCAGTACTTC. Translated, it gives CASSLKTGGWETQYF.

The CDR3 coding sequence is TGCGCCAGCAGCGGCGGACGCGAACAAGAGACCCAGTACTTC. Translated, it gives CASSGGREQETQYF. V and J are TRBV5-1 and TRBJ2-5; no reliable D call. V lost 4 bases and J lost 2, with 12 bases in between. CDR3 size: 14 residues. Germline CDR1 and CDR2: SGHRS and YFSETQ.

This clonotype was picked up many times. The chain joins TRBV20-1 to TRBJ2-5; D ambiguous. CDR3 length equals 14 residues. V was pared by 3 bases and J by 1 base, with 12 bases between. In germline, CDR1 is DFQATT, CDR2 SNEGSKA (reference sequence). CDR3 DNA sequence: TGCAGTGCTAGGAAGAGTGCTGGCCAAGAGACCCAGTACTTC. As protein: CSARKSAGQETQYF.

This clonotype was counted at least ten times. CDR3 amino acids: CSVVGGIGPRETQYF. The CDR3 DNA sequence: TGCAGCGTTGTGGGGGGCATTGGTCCCCGAGAGACCCAGTACTTC. The chain combines TRBV29-1 with TRBJ2-5, with D perhaps being TRBD1 or TRBD2 (6 bases each). The CDR3 has 15 amino acids. V dropped 4 bases and J dropped 4 bases, with 19 bases sitting between them. Germline V CDR1 and CDR2: SQVTM, ANQGSEA.

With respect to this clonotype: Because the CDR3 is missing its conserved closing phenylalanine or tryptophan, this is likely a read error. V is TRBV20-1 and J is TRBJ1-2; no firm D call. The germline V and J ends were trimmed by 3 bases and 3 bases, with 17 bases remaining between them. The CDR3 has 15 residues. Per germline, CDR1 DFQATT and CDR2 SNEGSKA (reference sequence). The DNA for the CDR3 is TGCAGTGCTAGGTCCCCTGAGGACCGTGACTATGGCTACACCTTA. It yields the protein CSARSPEDRDYGYTL.

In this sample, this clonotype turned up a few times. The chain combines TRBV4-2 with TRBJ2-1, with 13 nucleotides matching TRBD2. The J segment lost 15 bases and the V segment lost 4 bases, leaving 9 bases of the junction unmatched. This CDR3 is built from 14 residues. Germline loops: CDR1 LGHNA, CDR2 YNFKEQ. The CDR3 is CASSLRLAGGERFF. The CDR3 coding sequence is TGTGCCAGCAGCCTAAGACTAGCGGGAGGAGAAAGGTTCTTC.

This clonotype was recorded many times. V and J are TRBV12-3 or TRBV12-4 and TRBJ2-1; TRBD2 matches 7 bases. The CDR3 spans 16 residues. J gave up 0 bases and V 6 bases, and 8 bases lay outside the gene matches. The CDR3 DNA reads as TGTGCCAGCAGGGGTAGCGGGTCCAGCTCCTACAATGAGCAGTTCTTC. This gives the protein CASRGSGSSSYNEQFF.

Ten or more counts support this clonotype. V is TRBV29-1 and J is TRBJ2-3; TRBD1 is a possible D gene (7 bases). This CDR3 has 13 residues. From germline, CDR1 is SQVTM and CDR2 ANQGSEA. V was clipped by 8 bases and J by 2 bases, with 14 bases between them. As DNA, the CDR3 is TGCAGCACTCGGGGGACAGACACAGATACGCAGTATTTT. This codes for CSTRGTDTDTQYF.

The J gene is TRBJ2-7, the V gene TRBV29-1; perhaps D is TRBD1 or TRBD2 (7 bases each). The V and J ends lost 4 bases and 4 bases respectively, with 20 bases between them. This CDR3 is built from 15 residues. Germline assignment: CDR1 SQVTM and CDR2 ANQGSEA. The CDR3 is CSVGGGQLLGYEQYF. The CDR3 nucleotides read TGCAGCGTTGGGGGGGGACAGCTATTAGGGTACGAGCAGTACTTC.